A single sample gave rise to the 28 T cell receptor beta chains below, sequenced in a study of naive and memory T cell subsets. General study points: Especially in CD8 cells, naive repertoires contained a few larger clonotypes, possibly CD45RA-re-expressing memory cells.

These TCRs are of unknown antigen specificity. An equimolar mix of two oligonucleotides served as the beta constant-region primer for TRBC1 and TRBC2. The ligated cDNA underwent four PCR rounds using SP2 and nested alpha and beta constant-region primers. In TCRdb, the UMI-ligation and nested PCR reads were re-called with MiXCR into one record per CDR3 protein. Of fewer than 150,000 distinct CDR3 sequences listed, approximately 20% are singletons. Sequenced input: naive CD8+ T cells from blood. These receptors originate from a human donor in good health.

The chain employs TRBV10-3 and TRBJ2-3; the match to TRBD2 covers 11 bases. CDR3 length: 17 residues. CDR1 is ENHRY and CDR2 is SYGVKD in the germline V gene. V shed 7 bases and J 1 base; nucleotides not matched to a gene: 10. CDR3 residues: CAITALLAGEGTDTQYF. The CDR3 nucleotides read TGTGCCATCACCGCCCTACTAGCGGGAGAAGGCACAGATACGCAGTATTTT.

This CDR3 reads CATSEEGGPDTQYF. The CDR3 DNA reads TGTGCCACCAGTGAGGAGGGGGGGCCAGATACGCAGTATTTT. V usage is TRBV24-1 and J usage is TRBJ2-3, with D perhaps matching TRBD2 (7 bases). The germline V gene has CDR1 KGHDR and CDR2 SFDVKD. This CDR3 has 14 residues. V lost 4 bases to trimming and J lost 4 bases, with 11 bases between them.

This clonotype was picked up a small number of times. This rearrangement joins TRBV28 to TRBJ2-7; no clear D gene. Between the trimmed V and J ends, which lost 3 bases and 0 bases, there was a span of 6 bases. Germline CDR1 MDHEN, CDR2 SYDVKM. The length of the CDR3 is 13 residues. CDR3 coding DNA: TGTGCCAGCAGTTTTTTAGCCTCCTACGAGCAGTACTTC. Protein sequence: CASSFLASYEQYF.

The chain recombines TRBV28 with TRBJ2-7; possible D gene TRBD2, 6 bases. The CDR3 has 11 residues. V was trimmed by 8 bases and J by 7 bases, leaving 12 bases between them. CDR1 and CDR2 (germline): MDHEN, SYDVKM. The CDR3 sequence is CASGRGWEQYF. In DNA form, the CDR3 reads TGTGCCAGCGGCCGGGGGTGGGAGCAGTACTTC.

This chain uses TRBV12-3 or TRBV12-4 with TRBJ2-1; D is unclear. The CDR3 contains 12 residues. Trimming removed 2 bases at V and 8 bases at J, with 7 bases between. The CDR3 spells CASSLRVDEQFF. The CDR3 DNA is TGTGCCAGCAGTTTACGGGTCGATGAGCAGTTCTTC.

The chain links TRBV4-1 to TRBJ2-3; no firm D call. V was pared by 0 bases and J by 4 bases, with 8 bases between. The CDR3 length is 14 residues. From germline, CDR1 is MGHRA and CDR2 YSYEKL. CDR3: CASSQELFPDTQYF. The DNA for the CDR3 is TGCGCCAGCAGCCAAGAGCTGTTCCCAGATACGCAGTATTTT.

This clonotype was picked up a small number of times. The rearrangement uses TRBV28 and TRBJ2-1; 9 bases align to TRBD1. With V trimmed by 2 bases and J by 3 bases, 8 bases remained unmatched. This CDR3 has 17 amino acids. The germline V gene encodes CDR1 MDHEN and CDR2 SYDVKM. CDR3 in DNA: TGTGCCAGCAGTTTACCAGAACCGGGACAGGGCTACAATGAGCAGTTCTTC. It yields the protein CASSLPEPGQGYNEQFF.

This clonotype was seen a handful of times. The rearrangement joins TRBV29-1 to TRBJ2-7, with 7 bases matching TRBD1. V shed 1 base, J shed 0 bases, and the junction held 3 bases outside the gene matches. This CDR3 spans 14 amino acids. The germline V gene encodes CDR1 SQVTM and CDR2 ANQGSEA. This CDR3 reads CSVEASGGSYEQYF. CDR3 nucleotide sequence: TGCAGCGTTGAAGCGTCAGGGGGCTCCTACGAGCAGTACTTC.

This clonotype was seen only once. Mismatch with germline at one junction end may stem from a read error. The V and J genes are TRBV20-1 and TRBJ2-2; D unresolved. Germline V gene data show CDR1 as DFQATT and CDR2 as SNEGSKA (reference sequence). There are 15 residues in the CDR3. CDR3 coding DNA: TGCAGTGCTAGAGATCCCATATGGAACACCGAGGAGCTGTTTTTT. As protein: CSARDPIWNTEELFF.

This clonotype was picked up a small number of times. V usage is TRBV28 and J usage is TRBJ2-1; the D is unclear. The CDR3 is 13 amino acids. Looked up from germline, CDR1 is MDHEN and CDR2 is SYDVKM. V dropped 7 bases and J dropped 6 bases, with 13 bases sitting between them. The CDR3 nucleotides read TGTGCCAGCATCGCAGGCGTGGGCAATGAGCAGTTCTTC. This codes for CASIAGVGNEQFF.

CDR3 amino acids: CASSQERDSSEQYF. DNA for the CDR3: TGTGCCAGCAGCCAAGAGAGAGACAGCTCCGAGCAGTACTTC. This chain joins TRBV14 and TRBJ2-7, with D possibly being TRBD1 (5 bases). Trimming took 0 bases from V and 6 from J, leaving 12 bases between them. Germline CDR1 is SGHDN and CDR2 is FVKESK. The CDR3 sequence is 14 residues long.

The chain is built from TRBV15 and TRBJ2-1; 10 bases fit TRBD1. This CDR3 comprises 20 residues. CDR1 is LNHNV and CDR2 is YYDKDF in the germline V gene (reference sequence). The junction had 12 bases not matched to a gene; V was cut back by 1 base and J by 0 bases. In DNA form, the CDR3 reads TGTGCCACCAGCAGAGCGCCCGACAGGGGGCCCGCCTTCTCCTACAATGAGCAGTTCTTC. Its translation: CATSRAPDRGPAFSYNEQFF. Drawing the rest from reference TRBV15 and TRBJ2-1, the complete variable domain is DAMVIQNPRYQVTQFGKPVTLSCSQTLNHNVMYWYQQKSSQAPKLLFHYYDKDFNNEADTPDNFQSRRPNTSFCFLDIRSPGLGDTAMYLCATSRAPDRGPAFSYNEQFFGPGTRLTVL.

This clonotype has more than one count but fewer than ten. The chain has TRBV28 and TRBJ2-5; D perhaps matches TRBD1 (6 bases). The V gene lost 2 bases and the J gene lost 0 bases, with 13 bases spanning the gap. The CDR3 runs 16 residues. In germline, CDR1 is MDHEN, CDR2 SYDVKM. The CDR3 nucleotides are TGTGCCAGCAGTTTAAAGGGCAGGGGATACCAAGAGACCCAGTACTTC. Its translation is CASSLKGRGYQETQYF.

The rearrangement links TRBV7-9 to TRBJ2-7; 7 bases are shared with TRBD1. J gave up 2 bases and V 5 bases, and 9 bases lay outside the gene matches. Germline V gene sequence: CDR1 SEHNR, CDR2 FQNEAQ (reference sequence). CDR3 length: 15 amino acids. CDR3 DNA: TGTGCCAGCAGCGAACGGGACAGTCCAACCTACGAGCAGTACTTC. Protein: CASSERDSPTYEQYF.

This clonotype was observed a handful of times. This rearrangement joins TRBV28 to TRBJ1-1; D gene ambiguous. CDR1 MDHEN and CDR2 SYDVKM come from the germline V gene. This CDR3 region has 13 residues. Trimming took 6 bases from V and 1 from J, leaving 9 bases between them. CDR3 bases: TGTGCCAGCAGCTGGGCAGGGAACACTGAAGCTTTCTTT. This codes for CASSWAGNTEAFF.

Written as DNA, the CDR3 is TGTGCCAGCAGCCGAGACAATGAGCAGTTCTTC. Residues: CASSRDNEQFF. The chain links TRBV7-9 to TRBJ2-1; D ambiguous. CDR3 length equals 11 residues. Germline-derived CDR1 and CDR2 are SEHNR and FQNEAQ (reference sequence). V lost 5 bases, J lost 5 bases, and 4 bases lay in between.

The rearrangement uses TRBV6-5 and TRBJ2-1, with a possible D match to TRBD1 (6 bases). The V and J ends lost 3 bases and 2 bases respectively, with 14 bases between them. The length of the CDR3 is 16 residues. Looked up from germline, CDR1 is MNHEY and CDR2 is SVGAGI. The CDR3: CASSYATGATYNEQFF. The CDR3 DNA follows: TGTGCCAGCAGTTATGCGACAGGCGCAACCTACAATGAGCAGTTCTTC.

Only a few counts were recorded for this clonotype. The gene calls are TRBV12-5 and TRBJ1-1, with unresolved D. CDR3 length: 16 residues. Trimming pared 7 bases from V and 0 bases from J, leaving 18 bases between. Germline V lookup: CDR1 LGHNT, CDR2 FRNRAP. This CDR3 is CASAFSTGVMNTEAFF. The DNA of the CDR3 is TGTGCTAGTGCCTTCTCCACGGGAGTCATGAACACTGAAGCTTTCTTT.

This clonotype came up a few times. CDR3 nucleotide sequence: TGTGCCAGCAGTTACCCTGGACAGGTTGAAGCTTTCTTT. Translating it yields CASSYPGQVEAFF. The chain combines TRBV6-5 with TRBJ1-1, with 7 bases fitting TRBD1. This CDR3 region has 13 residues. Trimming took 2 bases from V and 7 from J; bases not matched to a gene: 4. Germline V gives CDR1 MNHEY, CDR2 SVGAGI.

This clonotype was counted between two and nine times. V and J are TRBV9 and TRBJ1-1; D remains unclear. The V end lost 0 bases, the J end lost 1 base, and 10 bases lay between the germline ends. The CDR3 totals 15 residues. Germline lookup yields CDR1 SGDLS and CDR2 YYNGEE. CDR3 coding DNA: TGTGCCAGCAGCGTAGGGCCAGAGCAGAACACTGAAGCTTTCTTT. It encodes CASSVGPEQNTEAFF.

This sequence joins TRBV6-2 or TRBV6-3 and TRBJ2-7; maybe TRBD1 (5 bases). Germline V CDR1 and CDR2: MNHEY, SVGEGT. This CDR3 spans 14 amino acids. V lost 7 bases and J 6 bases, leaving 19 bases between the germline ends. The chain's CDR3 is CASNDIGHSGEQYF. The CDR3 DNA reads as TGTGCCAGCAACGATATAGGACACTCGGGCGAGCAGTACTTC.

The chain joins TRBV6-5 to TRBJ2-3, with TRBD2 matching over 7 bases. CDR1 and CDR2 from the germline V gene are MNHEY and SVGAGI. The CDR3 runs to 16 residues. The V gene end was trimmed by 7 bases and the J gene end by 6 bases; junction bases not matched to a gene: 16. In DNA form, the CDR3 reads TGTGCCAGCACTTCCCGGGTAGCGGGTCGGTCGGATACGCAGTATTTT. It translates to CASTSRVAGRSDTQYF.

This clonotype came up a few times. The V and J genes are TRBV4-3 and TRBJ2-7, with 7 bases aligning to TRBD2. CDR3 length equals 16 residues. With V trimmed by 0 bases and J by 2 bases, 7 bases remained unmatched. CDR1 and CDR2 from the germline V gene are LGHNA and YSLEER. The DNA of the CDR3 is TGCGCCAGCAGCCAAGACCGGGAGGAGTTCCCCTACGAGCAGTACTTC. This sequence encodes CASSQDREEFPYEQYF.

This clonotype was counted only a few times. The rearrangement uses TRBV6-1 and TRBJ2-1; 10 bases match TRBD2. Unmatched junction bases numbered 5, after V lost 2 bases and J lost 7 bases. CDR1 and CDR2 (germline): MNHNS, SASEGT. This CDR3 region has 15 residues. The CDR3 spells CASSETSGRENEQFF. The DNA for the CDR3 is TGTGCCAGCAGTGAAACGAGCGGGAGGGAAAATGAGCAGTTCTTC.

The chain has TRBV6-5 and TRBJ2-7, with no clear D. V was trimmed by 6 bases and J by 5 bases, leaving 17 bases between them. In germline, CDR1 is MNHEY, CDR2 SVGAGI. The CDR3 covers 14 residues. CDR3 sequence (DNA): TGTGCCAGCAGCCTCCAGCAGAGCCACGACGAGCAGTACTTC. Protein product: CASSLQQSHDEQYF.

This clonotype was observed a few times. V usage is TRBV10-3 and J usage is TRBJ2-6; 9 bases align to TRBD1. The CDR3 loop spans 18 amino acids. The V segment lost 3 bases and the J segment 0 bases; nucleotides outside the gene matches: 6. Germline loops: CDR1 ENHRY, CDR2 SYGVKD. CDR3 protein: CAISEQGAGNSGANVLTF. The CDR3 DNA follows: TGTGCCATCAGTGAACAGGGGGCGGGGAACTCTGGGGCCAACGTCCTGACTTTC.

This clonotype was recorded at least ten times. The chain combines TRBV3-1 with TRBJ2-5, with TRBD2 as a possible D gene (6 bases). Per germline, CDR1 LGHDT and CDR2 YNNKEL (reference sequence). V was pared by 1 base and J by 5 bases, with 11 bases between. The CDR3 is 14 amino acids. CDR3 DNA: TGTGCCAGCAGCCAAGCGGGGGTTGAGGAGACCCAGTACTTC. Protein product: CASSQAGVEETQYF.

J is TRBJ2-3 and V is TRBV7-8; 10 bases align to TRBD2. Unmatched junction bases numbered 6, after V lost 3 bases and J lost 6 bases. There are 15 residues in the CDR3. The germline gives CDR1 SGHVS, CDR2 FQNEAQ. CDR3 nucleotide sequence: TGTGCCAGCAGCTTTTCTAGCGGGAGACTTGATACGCAGTATTTT. Translated: CASSFSSGRLDTQYF. Variable domain in full (rest from reference TRBV7-8 and TRBJ2-3): GAGVSQSPRYKVAKRGQDVALRCDPISGHVSLFWYQQALGQGPEFLTYFQNEAQLDKSGLPSDRFFAERPEGSVSTLKIQRTQQEDSAVYLCASSFSSGRLDTQYFGPGTRLTVL.